Reported below is one T cell receptor beta chain. Its antigen is unknown. Trimming took off 4 bases at V and 5 bases at J, with 12 bases between the two ends. The CDR3 totals 13 residues. The V gene's germline CDR1 is SGHNT and CDR2 YYREEE (reference sequence). Arm-PCR of CDR3 regions and iRepertoire HTBI primers were used to build TCR beta libraries. Via MiXCR, TCRdb re-called the multiplex PCR reads, giving one row per CDR3 protein. In the table there are about 620,000 distinct CDR3 sequences, 16% of which are singletons. This record belongs to a study of regulatory T cells in long-lasting Graves disease. At the level of the study: New Graves' disease cases had less than 3 months of antithyroid drugs. General study results and limits: Persistent disease was associated with favored TRBV28 usage and with favored use of TRBJ1-2 and TRBJ2-5.

The time point: newly diagnosed GD, antithyroid drugs for less than 3 months. Following extraction of RNA from PBMCs, that RNA was used to make the TCR library. The same sample was also used in a study of T cells in Graves' hyperthyroidism and ophthalmopathy. As that study records: Uncontrolled infection, other autoimmune disease, pregnancy or lactation led to exclusion. The HTBI primer set drove a first-round RT-PCR of the TCR CDR3.

The clonotype was recovered from a woman aged 25 to 39 with Graves disease. The gene calls are TRBV5-4 and TRBJ1-2, with no clear D. The sequenced sample was peripheral blood mononuclear cells (PBMCs), obtained at new diagnosis, from a patient treated with antithyroid drugs. The CDR3 DNA follows: TGTGCCAGCAGCAGGGAAGGTCGATATGGCTACACCTTC. Encoded protein: CASSREGRYGYTF. Supplemented by reference TRBV5-4 and TRBJ1-2, the full variable domain reads ETGVTQSPTHLIKTRGQQVTLRCSSQSGHNTVSWYQQALGQGPQFIFQYYREEENGRGNFPPRFSGLQFPNYSSELNVNALELDDSALYLCASSREGRYGYTFGSGTRLTVV.